This TCR beta chain was identified during a study of blood T cell repertoires in COVID-19. At the level of the study: Both acute and convalescent COVID-19 samples were obtained from the United States, Italy and Spain.

Assay used: immunoSEQ multiplex PCR; TCRdb lists only in-frame clones, some missing. The sample consists of under 300,000 clones, 65% to 85% of them appearing once. Germline CDR1 SGHNT, CDR2 YYREEE (reference sequence). This CDR3 is 13 amino acids long. V lost 4 bases and J lost 5, with 12 bases in between. Seattle's cohort entered during active infection and was followed longitudinally. The sequenced sample consisted of peripheral blood. The origin of this receptor is a human donor with COVID-19, enrolled during active disease. The donor label of this sample is uncertain. This sequence joins TRBV5-4 and TRBJ2-5; a possible D gene is TRBD2 (6 bases). The CDR3 region has the DNA TGTGCCAGCAGCCCGGGGGACTTCGAGACCCAGTACTTC. Amino acids: CASSPGDFETQYF.